The entry below describes one TCR beta chain. The data stem from a study of blood T cell repertoires in COVID-19. In the original workflow: Estimation of nucleated cell counts was performed using reference gene primer amplification. Produced via immunoSEQ multiplex PCR; TCRdb's table is partial and in-frame only. V and J calls plus clone size are reproduced from that table; the DNA served to infer D and trimming. The data show a few hundred thousand clones, about 89% seen once. The specimen was PBMCs or T cells enriched from blood (not recorded which). The sequence was collected from a human donor in a cohort exposed to, infected with or recovered from COVID-19 (not recorded which). The donor label of this sample is uncertain.

CDR3 region: CASSSYRGTEAFF. The CDR3 region has the DNA TGTGCCAGTAGCTCATACAGGGGCACTGAAGCTTTCTTT. This chain connects TRBV19 to TRBJ1-1, with 7 positions matching TRBD1. The CDR3 totals 13 residues. The V segment lost 6 bases and the J segment 4 bases; nucleotides outside the gene matches: 5. Germline lookup yields CDR1 LNHDA and CDR2 SQIVND (reference sequence).